The sequence of this T cell receptor beta chain was determined in a study of CD8 T cells in Susac syndrome. Overall study results and limits: It was acknowledged in the study that the number of individuals who were included in its TCR sequencing and HLA analysis was relatively small. Within Susac syndrome CD4+ T cell repertoires, clonal expansion was not evident.

After removal of 5 bases from V and 7 bases from J, the junction contained 7 bases not matched to a gene. Germline loops: CDR1 MNHEY, CDR2 SVGEGT. This CDR3 spans 14 amino acids. The study sequenced TCR beta in blood CD8+ and CD4+ T cells. A quantity of roughly 0.5 to 1 ug RNA underwent reverse transcription using random hexamers. Amplification of TCR beta CDR3 by immunoSEQ multiplex PCR spanned 54 Vbeta and 13 Jbeta. One entry per CDR3 protein results from TCRdb running MiXCR on the immunoSEQ multiplex PCR reads. This sample carries 150,000 to 190,000 distinct CDR3 sequences, approximately 95% of them seen once, and the ten largest clones take approximately 0.17%. To note about this clonotype: Its antigen is not known.

This sequence was found in a human donor with Susac syndrome. The sample was CD4+ T cells from PBMCs. V gene TRBV6-2 or TRBV6-3 combines with J gene TRBJ1-1; 10 positions agree with TRBD1. The CDR3 is CASSTRDRGDEAFF. As DNA, the CDR3 is TGTGCCAGCAGTACCCGGGACAGGGGCGATGAAGCTTTCTTT.